These 18 T cell receptor beta chains were all obtained from the same sample, sequenced in a study of shared clonotypes between healthy human individuals. Generated by immunoSEQ multiplex PCR, the TCRdb table keeps only in-frame clones and is missing some. This sample has over a million clones, with roughly 97% found just once. The sequenced material came from naive CD4+ T cells sorted from blood. Subset given: CD45RA+ positively selected. These receptors all stem from a man in his thirties or forties in good health.

V and J are TRBV6-6 and TRBJ2-7, with 7 bases fitting TRBD1. CDR1 is MNHNY and CDR2 is SVGAGI in the germline V gene (reference sequence). V shed 4 bases, J shed 3 bases, and the junction held 3 bases outside the gene matches. The CDR3 runs 13 residues. CDR3 amino acids: CASSSRGNYEQYF. CDR3 sequence (DNA): TGTGCCAGCAGTTCCAGGGGGAACTACGAGCAGTACTTC.

The rearrangement joins TRBV5-6 to TRBJ2-3; no definite D call. Germline V gene sequence: CDR1 SGHDT, CDR2 YYEEEE. CDR3 length: 14 residues. Trimming took 4 bases from V and 4 from J, leaving 13 bases between them. Here the CDR3 reads CASSLSGAADTQYF. CDR3 bases: TGTGCCAGCAGCCTCTCTGGCGCGGCAGATACGCAGTATTTT.

The chain uses TRBV5-4 and TRBJ2-7, with 7 bases identical to TRBD1. The CDR3 is 16 residues long. The V and J ends lost 2 bases and 0 bases, in that order; junction bases with no gene match: 8. Germline values: CDR1 SGHNT, CDR2 YYREEE (reference sequence). This CDR3 is CASSLDQGVASYEQYF. Here the CDR3 DNA reads TGTGCCAGCAGCTTAGATCAGGGGGTGGCCTCCTACGAGCAGTACTTC. The complete variable domain, with remaining parts taken from reference TRBV5-4 and TRBJ2-7, reads ETGVTQSPTHLIKTRGQQVTLRCSSQSGHNTVSWYQQALGQGPQFIFQYYREEENGRGNFPPRFSGLQFPNYSSELNVNALELDDSALYLCASSLDQGVASYEQYFGPGTRLTVT.

This clone showed up just once. This sample includes further DNA sequences coding for the same CDR3. V is TRBV5-1 and J is TRBJ2-5; no clear D. The length of the CDR3 is 14 residues. Trimming pared 0 bases from V and 1 base from J, leaving 7 bases between. The germline V gene has CDR1 SGHRS and CDR2 YFSETQ. The CDR3 loop is CASSLGLAQETQYF. CDR3 sequence (DNA): TGCGCCAGCAGCTTGGGACTGGCCCAAGAGACCCAGTACTTC.

This chain connects TRBV29-1 to TRBJ2-1; 12 positions agree with TRBD2. Germline CDR1 SQVTM, CDR2 ANQGSEA. After removal of 5 bases from V and 9 bases from J, the junction contained 8 bases not matched to a gene. This CDR3 spans 14 amino acids. In DNA, the CDR3 is TGCAGCGTTACAGGACTAGCGGGATTTTCTGAGCAGTTCTTC. It specifies CSVTGLAGFSEQFF.

The J gene is TRBJ2-7, the V gene TRBV5-4; 8 bases are shared with TRBD1. This CDR3 comprises 15 residues. The germline CDR1 and CDR2 sequences are SGHNT and YYREEE (reference sequence). J gave up 7 bases and V 1 base, and 10 bases lay outside the gene matches. This CDR3 is CASSLSMGTGEEQYF. The CDR3 nucleotides are TGTGCCAGCAGCTTGAGTATGGGGACAGGTGAGGAGCAGTACTTC.

The V and J genes are TRBV6-5 and TRBJ1-2; D possibly corresponds to TRBD1 (5 bases). There are 13 residues in the CDR3. V dropped 2 bases and J dropped 8 bases, with 12 bases sitting between them. Germline V gene sequence: CDR1 MNHEY, CDR2 SVGAGI. CDR3 amino acids: CASSYARDYGYTF. CDR3 bases: TGTGCCAGCAGTTACGCCAGGGATTACGGCTACACCTTC.

The chain carries TRBV11-2 and TRBJ2-3, with D perhaps assigned TRBD1 or TRBD2 (5 bases each). CDR1 is SGHAT, CDR2 FQNNGV, per germline. The V end lost 5 bases, the J end lost 1 base, and 16 bases lay between the germline ends. The CDR3 sequence is 16 residues long. The DNA of the CDR3 is TGTGCCAGCAGCATAGGAGCCGGGACCCGCACAGATACGCAGTATTTT. Protein: CASSIGAGTRTDTQYF.

This sequence joins TRBV20-1 and TRBJ2-1; 8 nucleotides match TRBD2. CDR1 and CDR2 from the germline V gene are DFQATT and SNEGSKA (reference sequence). The CDR3 covers 10 residues. After removal of 3 bases from V and 14 bases from J, the junction contained 3 bases not matched to a gene. The DNA for the CDR3 is TGCAGTGCTAGTCGGGGGGGAGAGTTCTTC. Protein sequence: CSASRGGEFF.

The count of this clone is one. The chain links TRBV19 to TRBJ2-7; possible D gene TRBD1, 6 bases. This CDR3 is built from 15 residues. The V end lost 3 bases, the J end lost 1 base, and 13 bases lay between the germline ends. Per the germline V gene, CDR1 is LNHDA and CDR2 is SQIVND (reference sequence). This chain's CDR3 is CASSIQGSLSYEQYF. In DNA, the CDR3 is TGTGCCAGTAGTATCCAGGGGTCTCTGTCCTACGAGCAGTACTTC.

The chain employs TRBV5-1 and TRBJ1-3, with D tentatively TRBD1 (5 bases). Germline assignment: CDR1 SGHRS and CDR2 YFSETQ. V lost 0 bases to trimming and J lost 2 bases, with 9 bases between them. The CDR3 covers 15 residues. Here the CDR3 reads CASSLAAGAGNTIYF. As DNA, the CDR3 is TGCGCCAGCAGCTTGGCGGCGGGGGCTGGAAACACCATATATTTT.

The J gene is TRBJ2-7, the V gene TRBV7-2; 7 bases are a match to TRBD2. J lost 3 bases, V lost 6 bases, and 8 bases had no gene match. In germline, CDR1 is SGHTA, CDR2 FQGNSA. This CDR3 region has 14 residues. The CDR3: CASRRASGHYEQYF. The DNA for the CDR3 is TGTGCCAGCAGGCGGGCTAGCGGACACTACGAGCAGTACTTC.

Only a few counts were recorded for this clone. The V call is TRBV5-4, the J call TRBJ2-1; D unclear. V was shortened by 3 bases and J by 5 bases, with 3 bases between the two germline ends. CDR3 length: 11 amino acids. Germline assignment: CDR1 SGHNT and CDR2 YYREEE (reference sequence). CDR3 protein: CASSSNNEQFF. The CDR3 region has the DNA TGTGCCAGCAGCTCGAACAATGAGCAGTTCTTC.

The chain has TRBV5-4 and TRBJ2-7; 7 nucleotides align to TRBD1. The CDR3 runs 13 residues. V gave up 5 bases and J gave up 4 bases; unmatched junction bases: 6. Germline assignment: CDR1 SGHNT and CDR2 YYREEE (reference sequence). CDR3 in amino acids: CASSRQGRYEQYF. The CDR3 DNA reads TGTGCCAGCAGTAGACAGGGCCGGTACGAGCAGTACTTC.

This sequence joins TRBV19 and TRBJ2-3, with D maybe TRBD1 (6 bases). Germline V gene lookup returns CDR1 LNHDA and CDR2 SQIVND (reference sequence). Trimming pared 4 bases from V and 2 bases from J, leaving 13 bases between. This CDR3 has 15 amino acids. The CDR3 sequence: CASSTNGGNTDTQYF. As DNA, the CDR3 is TGTGCCAGTAGTACTAATGGGGGCAACACAGATACGCAGTATTTT.

This chain uses TRBV7-9 with TRBJ2-5; 10 bases fit TRBD2. V lost 4 bases and J lost 6; bases outside the gene matches: 8. The CDR3 is made up of 15 amino acids. CDR1 is SEHNR and CDR2 is FQNEAQ in the germline V gene (reference sequence). CDR3 amino acids: CASSSPGTSVKTQYF. The DNA for the CDR3 is TGTGCCAGCAGCTCCCCCGGGACTAGCGTGAAGACCCAGTACTTC.

This clone is a singleton in its sample. The chain employs TRBV30 and TRBJ2-1, with TRBD2 as a possible D gene (6 bases). V was shortened by 3 bases and J by 12 bases, with 15 bases between the two germline ends. This CDR3 contains 12 residues. The germline V gene has CDR1 GTSNPN and CDR2 SVGIG (reference sequence). The CDR3 DNA reads as TGTGCCTGGAGGGGAGGTAGCGGTGGGCAGTTCTTC. Translated: CAWRGGSGGQFF.

The J gene is TRBJ2-1, the V gene TRBV7-9, with 7 bases aligning to TRBD1. This CDR3 is built from 18 residues. Unmatched junction bases numbered 10, after V lost 2 bases and J lost 0 bases. The germline V gene has CDR1 SEHNR and CDR2 FQNEAQ (reference sequence). Here the CDR3 DNA reads TGTGCCAGCAGCTTATCTAGGACAGGAAGGGGCTCCTACAATGAGCAGTTCTTC. Protein product: CASSLSRTGRGSYNEQFF.